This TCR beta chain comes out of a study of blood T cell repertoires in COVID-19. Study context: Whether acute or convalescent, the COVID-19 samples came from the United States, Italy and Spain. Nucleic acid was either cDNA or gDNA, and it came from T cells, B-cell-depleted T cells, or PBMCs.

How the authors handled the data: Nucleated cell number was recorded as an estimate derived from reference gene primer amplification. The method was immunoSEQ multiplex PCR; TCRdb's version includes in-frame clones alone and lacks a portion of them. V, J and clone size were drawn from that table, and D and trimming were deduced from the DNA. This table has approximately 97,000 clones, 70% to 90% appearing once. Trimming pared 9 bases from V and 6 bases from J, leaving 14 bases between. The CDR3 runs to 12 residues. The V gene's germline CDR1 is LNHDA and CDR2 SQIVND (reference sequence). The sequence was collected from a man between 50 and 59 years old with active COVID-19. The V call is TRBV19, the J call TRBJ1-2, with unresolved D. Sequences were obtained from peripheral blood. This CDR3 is CASRQVFDGYTF. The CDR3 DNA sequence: TGTGCCAGCCGGCAGGTTTTTGATGGCTACACCTTC.